These T cell receptor beta chains were read from a single sample in a study of Ad26.COV2.S vaccination and SARS-CoV-2 variants. Some clones are missing from TCRdb's copy, which holds only in-frame ones; the method was immunoSEQ multiplex PCR. The table includes about 350,000 clones, 88% detected once. The sequences come from peripheral blood, collected in a trial of Ad26.COV2.S vaccine versus placebo. These receptors were obtained from a person between 18 and 65 years old who received the Ad26.COV2.S COVID-19 vaccine or a placebo. Both conserved end residues are part of each CDR3. The order of the fields is clone size, J gene, V gene, D gene, CDR3 protein, CDR3 DNA. A D gene is named only where the DNA matches it firmly. Rows may omit the clone size; those that give it use once, few, many or a size class.

NA	TRBJ1-3	TRBV7-2	NA	CASSGLGESSGNTIYF	TGTGCCAGCAGCGGACTCGGGGAAAGCTCTGGAAACACCATATATTTT
once	TRBJ2-2	TRBV27	TRBD1	CASSPLDRGRNGELFF	TGTGCCAGCAGTCCCCTCGACAGGGGGCGGAACGGGGAGCTGTTTTTT
NA	TRBJ1-3	TRBV29-1	NA	CSANLLSSGNTIYF	TGCAGCGCCAACCTCCTCAGCTCTGGAAACACCATATATTTT
NA	TRBJ2-1	TRBV7-9	TRBD1	CASSRLKTGQIYNEQFF	TGTGCCAGCAGCCGGTTAAAGACGGGACAGATCTACAATGAGCAGTTCTTC
NA	TRBJ1-2	TRBV2	TRBD1	CASSPGQGLANYGYTF	TGTGCCAGCAGTCCGGGACAGGGTCTGGCTAACTATGGCTACACCTTC
NA	TRBJ1-2	TRBV4-3	NA	CASSQAEGGFNYGYTF	TGCGCCAGCAGCCAAGCGGAGGGGGGATTCAACTATGGCTACACCTTC
NA	TRBJ2-3	TRBV6-6	TRBD2	CASSRRTVLAGTDTQYF	TGTGCCAGCAGTCGACGGACAGTACTAGCGGGCACAGATACGCAGTATTTT
NA	TRBJ2-1	TRBV18	NA	CASSPVGVEQFF	TGTGCCAGCTCACCAGTCGGAGTTGAGCAGTTCTTC
NA	TRBJ2-3	TRBV27	NA	CASSLRNEDTQYF	TGTGCCAGCAGTTTGAGGAACGAGGATACGCAGTATTTT
NA	TRBJ1-5	TRBV6-5	TRBD1	CASSPGTGVDQPQHF	TGTGCCAGCAGTCCCGGGACAGGGGTCGATCAGCCCCAGCATTTT
many	TRBJ1-1	TRBV5-1	NA	CASKSASEAFF	TGCGCCAGCAAGTCGGCCTCTGAAGCTTTCTTT
NA	TRBJ2-7	TRBV28	NA	CASSPPGLRRYEQYF	TGTGCCAGCAGTCCGCCGGGACTTAGGCGCTACGAGCAGTACTTC
once	TRBJ2-7	TRBV3-1/TRBV3-2	NA	CASSSGTHLYEQYF	TGTGCCAGCAGTTCCGGGACCCACCTCTACGAGCAGTACTTC
NA	TRBJ2-2	TRBV5-1	TRBD1	CASSSYPTGVNTGELFF	TGCGCCAGCAGCTCCTACCCGACAGGGGTAAACACCGGGGAGCTGTTTTTT
few	TRBJ2-5	TRBV7-2	TRBD2	CASSFGLTSSPQETQYF	TGTGCCAGCAGCTTCGGGCTGACTAGCTCCCCCCAAGAGACCCAGTACTTC
NA	TRBJ1-5	TRBV2	TRBD1	CASSRGPGQPQHF	TGTGCCAGCAGCAGGGGGCCCGGACAGCCCCAGCATTTT
NA	TRBJ1-2	TRBV27	NA	CASSPPGRQSVVYGYTF	TGTGCCAGCAGTCCCCCGGGCCGACAGTCTGTTGTGTATGGCTACACCTTC
NA	TRBJ2-7	TRBV7-2	TRBD1	CASSLGQVVSEQYF	TGTGCCAGCAGCCTAGGACAGGTAGTAAGCGAGCAGTACTTC
NA	TRBJ1-5	TRBV3-1/TRBV3-2	TRBD1	CASSHTRDRGNQPQHF	TGTGCCAGCAGCCACACAAGGGACAGGGGGAATCAGCCCCAGCATTTT
NA	TRBJ2-5	TRBV25-1	NA	CASSEFGRETQYF	TGTGCCAGCAGTGAATTCGGTCGGGAGACCCAGTACTTC
NA	TRBJ1-2	TRBV27	NA	CASSEPDSRGYTF	TGTGCCAGCAGTGAACCGGACTCTAGGGGCTACACCTTC
NA	TRBJ2-1	TRBV5-6	NA	CASSRATRADEQFF	TGTGCCAGCAGCCGCGCCACCAGGGCCGATGAGCAGTTCTTC
NA	TRBJ1-1	TRBV19	NA	CASTSGTPLWNTEAFF	TGTGCCAGTACAAGTGGGACACCCCTGTGGAACACTGAAGCTTTCTTT
NA	TRBJ1-1	TRBV6-5	NA	CASTRAGGDTEAFF	TGTGCCAGCACCCGAGCGGGTGGGGACACTGAAGCTTTCTTT
NA	TRBJ2-3	TRBV28	TRBD2	CASTSGSTDTQYF	TGTGCCTCGACTAGCGGCAGCACAGATACGCAGTATTTT
NA	TRBJ2-1	TRBV7-9	TRBD2	CASSSGTSGSPSSYNEQFF	TGTGCCAGCAGCTCGGGGACTAGCGGGAGCCCCAGCTCCTACAATGAGCAGTTCTTC
NA	TRBJ2-5	TRBV6-6	NA	CASTQGTLEETQYF	TGTGCCAGCACCCAGGGAACCCTAGAAGAGACCCAGTACTTC
NA	TRBJ1-2	TRBV6-5	NA	CASTRGGKGYGYTF	TGTGCCAGCACCAGGGGAGGGAAGGGCTATGGCTACACCTTC
NA	TRBJ2-7	TRBV27	NA	CASNPLGTSYEQYF	TGTGCCAGCAACCCTCTCGGGACTTCGTACGAGCAGTACTTC
few	TRBJ1-1	TRBV2	NA	CASSALDSRNTEAFF	TGTGCCAGCAGTGCGCTGGACAGCAGGAACACTGAAGCTTTCTTT
NA	TRBJ1-1	TRBV9	NA	CASSVAGYTEAFF	TGTGCCAGCAGCGTAGCAGGTTACACTGAAGCTTTCTTT
few	TRBJ2-7	TRBV9	NA	CASSVESVGGEQYF	TGTGCCAGCAGCGTAGAGAGCGTGGGAGGCGAGCAGTACTTC
NA	TRBJ2-2	TRBV7-7	TRBD1	CASSGQGLYTGELFF	TGTGCCAGCAGTGGACAGGGGCTTTACACCGGGGAGCTGTTTTTT
NA	TRBJ1-5	TRBV5-6	NA	CASSSKTSHRSNQPQHF	TGTGCCAGCAGCTCCAAGACCTCTCATCGGAGCAATCAGCCCCAGCATTTT
NA	TRBJ2-7	TRBV7-2	TRBD1	CASSLDGTGIRSEQYF	TGTGCCAGCAGCTTAGACGGGACAGGGATCCGATCTGAGCAGTACTTC
NA	TRBJ2-2	TRBV7-2	NA	CASRSQVTGNTGELFF	TGTGCCAGCAGATCCCAGGTGACAGGAAACACCGGGGAGCTGTTTTTT
NA	TRBJ1-1	TRBV29-1	TRBD1	CSVHDRGNTEAFF	TGCAGCGTACATGACAGGGGGAACACTGAAGCTTTCTTT
NA	TRBJ1-1	TRBV7-8	NA	CASSFGQENTEAFF	TGTGCCAGCAGCTTTGGGCAGGAGAACACTGAAGCTTTCTTT
NA	TRBJ1-6	TRBV5-4	TRBD1	CASSSWDRGDNSPLHF	TGTGCCAGCAGCTCCTGGGACAGGGGGGATAATTCACCCCTCCACTTT
NA	TRBJ2-7	TRBV4-2	TRBD1	CASSQDQGQAGYEQYF	TGTGCCAGCAGCCAAGATCAAGGACAGGCCGGCTACGAGCAGTACTTC
few	TRBJ1-2	TRBV6-5	NA	CASSAPTGGYTF	TGTGCCAGCAGCGCCCCGACGGGTGGCTACACCTTC
NA	TRBJ2-5	TRBV18	NA	CASSPPRGGETQYF	TGTGCCAGCTCACCACCCCGAGGGGGGGAGACCCAGTACTTC
NA	TRBJ1-2	TRBV7-2	NA	CASTGGVPNYGYTF	TGTGCCAGCACTGGCGGGGTCCCTAACTATGGCTACACCTTC
NA	TRBJ1-1	TRBV12-3/TRBV12-4	NA	CASSLARKGEAFF	TGTGCCAGCAGTTTAGCGCGAAAGGGGGAAGCTTTCTTT
NA	TRBJ1-2	TRBV5-4	NA	CASSLLGNGYTF	TGTGCCAGCAGCTTATTAGGGAATGGCTACACCTTC
NA	TRBJ2-7	TRBV28	TRBD2	CASSIRLAGGSDF	TGTGCCAGCAGCATAAGACTAGCGGGGGGGTCGGACTTC
NA	TRBJ1-2	TRBV13	TRBD1	CASSSGTGGYGYTF	TGTGCCAGCAGCTCGGGGACAGGGGGTTATGGCTACACCTTC
NA	TRBJ2-7	TRBV29-1	NA	CSVEVGTSYEQYF	TGCAGCGTCGAGGTGGGGACGTCCTACGAGCAGTACTTC
NA	TRBJ2-7	TRBV7-6	TRBD2	CASSLGDLAGGLYEQYF	TGTGCCAGCAGCTTGGGCGACCTAGCGGGGGGACTCTACGAGCAGTACTTC
NA	TRBJ1-2	TRBV6-5	NA	CASSPTGTDYGYTF	TGTGCCAGCAGTCCAACCGGGACCGACTATGGCTACACCTTC
NA	TRBJ2-3	TRBV29-1	NA	CSTPSTSPPSGADTQYF	TGCAGCACTCCTTCGACAAGTCCCCCTTCTGGGGCAGATACGCAGTATTTT
once	TRBJ2-5	TRBV14	TRBD2	CASSQGTSGSFFETQYF	TGTGCCAGCAGCCAAGGGACTAGCGGGAGTTTTTTCGAGACCCAGTACTTC
NA	TRBJ2-3	TRBV5-1	TRBD1	CASSLSTGGTDTQYF	TGCGCCAGCAGCTTGTCCACAGGGGGCACAGATACGCAGTATTTT
NA	TRBJ2-2	TRBV3-1/TRBV3-2	TRBD2	CASSPAGDTGELFF	TGTGCCAGCAGCCCAGCGGGGGACACCGGGGAGCTGTTTTTT
NA	TRBJ1-4	TRBV7-3	TRBD1	CASSLSGGASELFF	TGTGCCAGCAGCTTATCAGGGGGCGCATCCGAACTGTTTTTT
NA	TRBJ2-3	TRBV7-2	NA	CASSLGADTQYF	TGTGCCAGCAGCTTAGGTGCAGATACGCAGTATTTT
NA	TRBJ2-5	TRBV19	TRBD1	CASSIPTAGGETQYF	TGTGCCAGTAGTATCCCCACCGCAGGGGGAGAGACCCAGTACTTC
NA	TRBJ2-3	TRBV5-6	TRBD2	CASSLAGTGGSTDTQYF	TGTGCCAGCAGCTTGGCGGGAACGGGGGGTTCGACAGATACGCAGTATTTT
few	TRBJ2-7	TRBV11-2	NA	CASSLSSGGLSSYEQYF	TGTGCCAGCAGCTTATCCTCCGGGGGTCTAAGCTCCTACGAGCAGTACTTC